These 31 T cell receptor beta chains came from one sample sequenced in a study of tumor-infiltrating lymphocytes in primary liver carcinoma. A primer in the constant region served to generate TCR beta cDNA from roughly 520 ng of total RNA. Libraries of TCR beta came from three nested multiplex PCR rounds with slightly modified ARM-PCR. TRBV1-TRBV30 forward primers and a C-beta reverse primer were used in the first two PCR rounds, which each ran for approximately 11 cycles. TCRdb redid the calling of the multiplex PCR reads with MiXCR, one entry per CDR3 protein. The sample consists of roughly 48,000 distinct CDR3 sequences, about 80% of them appearing once. Extraction of RNA together with DNA used about 17-30 mg of unsorted bulk tissue. Sequenced: liver tumor tissue from sampling region 3. The subset denotes: tumor region T3, left-lateral pole. Every receptor here comes from a middle-aged man with primary liver carcinoma and hepatitis B virus infection.

This clonotype was observed at least ten times. This chain connects TRBV7-2 to TRBJ2-7; TRBD2 matches at 12 bases. V was clipped by 4 bases and J by 2 bases; unmatched bases: 0. The CDR3 runs to 14 residues. Looked up from germline, CDR1 is SGHTA and CDR2 is FQGNSA. The CDR3 reads CASSWTSGTYEQYF. DNA of the CDR3: TGTGCCAGCAGCTGGACTAGCGGGACCTACGAGCAGTACTTC.

Comments on this clonotype: A junction end diverges from the germline sequence, so it may reflect a read error. The V gene is TRBV10-1, the J gene TRBJ2-7; 10 nucleotides match TRBD1. There are 15 residues in the CDR3. The germline V gene encodes CDR1 WNHNN and CDR2 SYGVQD (reference sequence). The CDR3 loop is CASSDPGQGICEQYF. The CDR3 region has the DNA TGCGCCAGCAGTGACCCGGGACAGGGGATCTGCGAGCAGTATTTC.

The chain combines TRBV5-4 with TRBJ2-1; 7 bases match TRBD2. The CDR3 is 15 amino acids. Germline V gene data show CDR1 as SGHNT and CDR2 as YYREEE (reference sequence). V lost 9 bases, J lost 5 bases, and 14 bases stayed unmatched. CDR3 residues: CANSPSGGLHNEQFF. CDR3 coding DNA: TGTGCCAACAGTCCCTCGGGAGGTCTCCACAATGAGCAGTTCTTC.

This clonotype has a single count. The rearrangement uses TRBV11-2 and TRBJ2-5, with TRBD2 as a possible D gene (6 bases). Germline-derived CDR1 and CDR2 are SGHAT and FQNNGV. Trimming took 9 bases from V and 0 from J, leaving 20 bases between them. CDR3 length equals 16 residues. In DNA, the CDR3 is TGTGCCAGTAAACCCCGGGACTCGGCACACCAAGAGACCCAGTACTTC. It yields the protein CASKPRDSAHQETQYF.

Worth noting for this clonotype: The junction departs from germline at one end; a sequencing error may be responsible. The V call is TRBV11-2, the J call TRBJ2-1; the match to TRBD2 covers 7 bases. CDR3 length: 16 residues. Germline V lookup: CDR1 SGHAT, CDR2 FQNNGV. CDR3 bases: TGTGCCAACAGCTTGGATGTCGGACTAGGCATGGGTGAGCAGTTCTTC. This codes for CANSLDVGLGMGEQFF. The complete variable domain, with remaining parts taken from reference TRBV11-2 and TRBJ2-1, reads EAGVAQSPRYKIIEKRQSVAFWCNPISGHATLYWYQQILGQGPKLLIQFQNNGVVDDSQLPKDRFSAERLKGVDSTLKIQPAKLEDSAVYLCANSLDVGLGMGEQFFGPGTRLTVL.

Comment on this clonotype: Given a much more abundant clone one base away, this may be a read error. This rearrangement joins TRBV5-5 to TRBJ1-5, with no clear D. CDR1 is SGHKS, CDR2 YYEKEE, per germline (reference sequence). The CDR3 extends over 16 amino acids. This CDR3 reads CTSSLDPHGSNQPQHF. The CDR3 coding sequence is TGTACCAGCAGCTTGGACCCCCACGGTAGCAATCAGCCCCAGCATTTT.

Comment on this clonotype: Because the CDR3 is missing its conserved closing phenylalanine or tryptophan, this is likely a read error. V is TRBV10-3 and J is TRBJ1-2, with D perhaps TRBD1 (5 bases). The germline V gene has CDR1 ENHRY and CDR2 SYGVKD. The CDR3 runs 13 residues. CDR3 region: CTSEGSPLVGYTL. DNA for the CDR3: TGTACCAGCGAGGGGAGCCCCCTAGTTGGCTACACCTTA.

This clonotype was picked up many times. The rearrangement links TRBV6-1 to TRBJ1-1, with TRBD1 matching 7 bases. V lost 6 bases to trimming and J lost 0 bases; unmatched junction nucleotides: 10. This CDR3 has 16 residues. Germline CDR1 is MNHNS and CDR2 is SASEGT. CDR3 amino acids: CASSDIAGGLNTEAFF. Here the CDR3 DNA reads TGTGCCAGCAGCGATATAGCAGGGGGATTGAACACTGAAGCTTTCTTT.

This clonotype occurred a few times. A much larger clone is a single base away; this may be a read error. The CDR3 nucleotides read TGTGCCTGGAGTGTACAACCCGATGGGGGTACGCAGTATTTT. Residues: CAWSVQPDGGTQYF. This chain uses TRBV30 with TRBJ2-3; D may correspond to TRBD1 or TRBD2 (5 bases each). This CDR3 is built from 14 residues. Per germline, CDR1 GTSNPN and CDR2 SVGIG (reference sequence). The germline V and J ends were trimmed by 0 bases and 8 bases, with 15 bases remaining between them.

Notes on this clonotype: One end of the junction is discordant with germline, which a read error may explain. The CDR3 coding sequence is TGTGCCTGCAGTTACGGGGAGGCGAACATTCAGTACTTC. Translation: CACSYGEANIQYF. This chain joins TRBV6-2 or TRBV6-3 and TRBJ2-4, with a possible D match to TRBD2 (6 bases). The V gene's germline CDR1 is MNHEY and CDR2 SVGEGT. The CDR3 consists of 13 residues.

This clonotype was seen once. The junction does not match germline at one end; this may be a read error. The V and J genes are TRBV5-1 and TRBJ1-4; tentatively, D is TRBD1 (6 bases). The CDR3 has 14 amino acids. Per the germline V gene, CDR1 is SGHRS and CDR2 is YFSETQ. CDR3 DNA: TGCGCCAACAGCCCAGGGGATGTCAATGAAAAACTGTTTTTT. Translated: CANSPGDVNEKLFF. Full variable domain (missing parts from reference TRBV5-1 and TRBJ1-4): KAGVTQTPRYLIKTRGQQVTLSCSPISGHRSVSWYQQTPGQGLQFLFEYFSETQRNKGNFPGRFSGRQFSNSRSEMNVSTLELGDSALYLCANSPGDVNEKLFFGSGTQLSVL.

With regard to this clonotype: One base away lies a much larger clone, so this may be a sequencing read error. This chain joins TRBV5-1 and TRBJ2-5; D might be TRBD1 or TRBD2, each matching 6 bases. This CDR3 has 16 residues. Germline-derived CDR1 and CDR2 are SGHRS and YFSETQ. The CDR3 sequence is CASRPEGGSPSETRYF. The CDR3, as DNA: TGCGCCAGCAGGCCTGAGGGGGGCTCTCCGTCGGAGACCCGGTACTTC.

The chain has TRBV29-1 and TRBJ2-3; TRBD1 matches at 8 bases. The CDR3 is 13 amino acids. V lost 7 bases, J lost 6 bases, and 9 bases stayed unmatched. Germline lookup yields CDR1 SQVTM and CDR2 ANQGSEA. The CDR3 is CSAGQGKSDTQYF. The CDR3 bases are TGCAGCGCTGGACAGGGAAAGAGTGATACGCAGTATTTT.

This clonotype came up many times. This rearrangement joins TRBV6-2 or TRBV6-3 to TRBJ2-7; D is unresolved. Germline values: CDR1 MNHEY, CDR2 SVGEGT. V was clipped by 8 bases and J by 0 bases, with 17 bases between them. This CDR3 is 15 amino acids long. This CDR3 reads CASFTPVLHSYEQYF. The CDR3 DNA reads TGTGCCAGCTTCACGCCGGTCCTCCACTCCTACGAGCAGTACTTC.

Regarding this clonotype: Germline is not matched at one junction end, which may reflect a read error. The J gene is TRBJ1-1, the V gene TRBV6-6; weak D call: TRBD1 (6 bases). The germline CDR1 and CDR2 sequences are MNHNY and SVGAGI (reference sequence). This CDR3 contains 15 residues. Here the CDR3 DNA reads TGTGCCGACAGGTCGGGGGTAGTGGCGCCCACTGAAGCTTCCTTT. Its protein is CADRSGVVAPTEASF.

V gene TRBV13 combines with J gene TRBJ2-1; 7 nucleotides line up with TRBD1. The V segment lost 7 bases and the J segment 5 bases; nucleotides outside the gene matches: 14. This CDR3 is 16 amino acids long. CDR1 and CDR2 (germline): PRHDT, FYEKMQ (reference sequence). For the CDR3, the DNA is TGTGCCAGCACACCAAGGGGACAGACTTCCCACAATGAGCAGTTCTTC. Protein: CASTPRGQTSHNEQFF.

With regard to this clonotype: A read error may explain this, as a much larger clone is one base away. The rearrangement uses TRBV29-1 and TRBJ2-1, with D perhaps matching TRBD1 (5 bases). Looked up from germline, CDR1 is SQVTM and CDR2 is ANQGSEA. CDR3 length: 13 amino acids. This chain's CDR3 is CSVEESGIDEQSF. In nucleotides, the CDR3 is TGCAGCGTTGAAGAATCAGGGATTGATGAGCAGTCCTTC.

This clonotype was counted once. Given a much more abundant clone one base away, this may be a read error. The J gene is TRBJ2-7, the V gene TRBV28, with D unclear. CDR3 size: 12 residues. V lost 3 bases, J lost 3 bases, and 6 bases lay in between. Germline assignment: CDR1 MDHEN and CDR2 SYDVKM. The chain's CDR3 is CASSFVGYEQYF. CDR3 DNA: TGTGCCAGCAGTTTCGTCGGCTACGAGCAGTACTTC.

For this clonotype: One base away lies a much larger clone, so this may be a sequencing read error. The chain combines TRBV28 with TRBJ2-1, with a possible D match to TRBD2 (5 bases). Germline loops: CDR1 MDHEN, CDR2 SYDVKM. This CDR3 is built from 13 residues. V was trimmed by 7 bases and J by 9 bases, leaving 16 bases between them. The CDR3 region is CASNLGISGEQFF. The CDR3 DNA sequence: TGTGCCAGCAATTTGGGGATAAGCGGTGAGCAGTTCTTC.

As regards this clonotype: The junction and the germline gene differ at one end; a read error may be behind it. The chain is built from TRBV11-1 and TRBJ2-4, with 7 bases lining up with TRBD2. The CDR3 has 13 amino acids. Per germline, CDR1 SGHAT and CDR2 FQDESV (reference sequence). The CDR3 sequence: CACNLSGGNTQYF. The CDR3 nucleotides are TGTGCCTGCAACCTCTCGGGAGGAAACACTCAGTACTTC.

Details on this clonotype: A much larger clone sits a single nucleotide away, making a read error possible. The chain employs TRBV7-3 and TRBJ1-1, with D unclear. Germline assignment: CDR1 SGHTA and CDR2 FQGTGA. Deletions cut 5 bases from V and 1 base from J, with 8 bases between. This CDR3 region has 13 residues. The chain's CDR3 is CASSLTGNTEAFF. The CDR3 region has the DNA TGTGCCAGCAGCCTGACGGGGAACACTGAAGCTTTCTTT.

As concerns this clonotype: An end of the junction differs from the germline gene, which may be a read error. This sequence joins TRBV4-1 and TRBJ2-7; TRBD2 aligns across 7 bases. This CDR3 comprises 14 residues. Germline V gives CDR1 MGHRA, CDR2 YSYEKL. The DNA for the CDR3 is TGCTCCAGCAGCCAAGATCTGCTAGCGGAAGATCAGTACTTC. Translating gives CSSSQDLLAEDQYF.

In the case of this clonotype: The junction departs from germline at one end; a sequencing error may be responsible. This chain connects TRBV6-5 to TRBJ2-7; TRBD1 matches 8 bases. There are 14 residues in the CDR3. The V gene's germline CDR1 is MNHEY and CDR2 SVGAGI. CDR3 amino acids: CASNPSLDRVEQYF. DNA for the CDR3: TGTGCCAGCAATCCATCCCTGGACAGGGTGGAGCAGTATTTC.

This clonotype was seen only once. V is TRBV10-2 and J is TRBJ1-5, with TRBD1 matching 9 bases. The CDR3 spans 14 residues. Germline V lookup: CDR1 WSHSY, CDR2 SAAADI. Here the CDR3 DNA reads TGCTACAGCAGTGAGTCGGACAGGGGTCAGCCCCAGCATTTT. As protein: CYSSESDRGQPQHF.

In the case of this clonotype: The junction does not match germline at one end; this may be a read error. This chain uses TRBV6-6 with TRBJ2-7; D call uncertain. The V gene's germline CDR1 is MNHNY and CDR2 SVGAGI (reference sequence). The CDR3 length is 14 residues. CDR3 bases: TGTGCCAGCAGATACTCGGGCGTGAACTACGAGCAGTACTTC. Translated, it gives CASRYSGVNYEQYF.

Note on this clonotype: A read error may account for a junction end that differs from germline. CDR3 sequence (DNA): TGTGCCAGCAGTCACGGACTAGCGGGAGACACCGGGGGGCTGTTTTTT. Translating it yields CASSHGLAGDTGGLFF. The V gene is TRBV6-6, the J gene TRBJ2-2; 13 bases line up with TRBD2. The CDR3 has 16 residues. Looked up from germline, CDR1 is MNHNY and CDR2 is SVGAGI (reference sequence).

This clonotype was recorded many times. The chain employs TRBV4-1 and TRBJ2-1, with 8 bases aligning to TRBD2. V was pared by 4 bases and J by 4 bases, with 9 bases of the junction left unmatched. The CDR3 covers 16 residues. The germline V gene has CDR1 MGHRA and CDR2 YSYEKL. For the CDR3, the DNA is TGCGCCAGCAGCCGCTCAACTAGCGGATATTACAATGAGCAGTTCTTC. Protein product: CASSRSTSGYYNEQFF.

CDR3 DNA: TGTGCCAGCCTCCAGACAGGGAAGGGGGAAAAACTGTTTTTT. This translates into CASLQTGKGEKLFF. This chain connects TRBV4-2 to TRBJ1-4, with 7 bases identical to TRBD1. CDR1 and CDR2 from the germline V gene are LGHNA and YNFKEQ. The ends lost 8 bases at V and 8 bases at J; junction bases unmatched: 11. The CDR3 is 14 amino acids.

This clonotype has just a few counts. This may come from a read error, since a much larger clone is one base off. The chain is built from TRBV6-2 or TRBV6-3 and TRBJ2-7, with D possibly matching TRBD2 (5 bases). Germline-derived CDR1 and CDR2 are MNHEY and SVGEGT. V lost 0 bases and J lost 7, with 16 bases in between. The CDR3 spans 15 residues. Here the CDR3 DNA reads TGTGCCAGCAGTTACTCGGCTAGCAGTGGCGGAGAGCAGTACTTC. As protein: CASSYSASSGGEQYF.

As concerns this clonotype: Sequence at one end of the junction differs from germline and may be a read error. V and J are TRBV7-3 and TRBJ2-1; no clear D. This CDR3 contains 16 residues. Germline assignment: CDR1 SGHTA and CDR2 FQGTGA. The CDR3 DNA follows: TGTACCAGCAGCTTAACGGTCAACTCGGCCTACAATGAGCAGTTCTTC. This sequence encodes CTSSLTVNSAYNEQFF.

V is TRBV5-1 and J is TRBJ1-3; D is unresolved. Germline CDR1 reads SGHRS; CDR2 reads YFSETQ. Between the trimmed V and J ends, which lost 5 bases and 1 base, there was a span of 13 bases. There are 15 residues in the CDR3. The CDR3 coding sequence is TGCGCCAGCAGTTGGACCGACGGTTCTGGAAACACCATATATTTT. Amino acids: CASSWTDGSGNTIYF.